These 16 T cell receptor beta chains originate from one sample sequenced in a study of shared clonotypes between healthy human individuals. TCRdb's table, derived via immunoSEQ multiplex PCR, lists solely in-frame clones and lacks some. The table lists about 2.3 million clones, about nine tenths of them singletons, with roughly 0.34% in the top ten. The specimen was naive CD4+ T cells from PBMCs. Subset specified: CD45RA+ positively selected. The receptors come from a man aged 18 to 30 in good health. Some clones in this sample may be carry-over from other donors' samples.

In its sample, this clone was seen a few times. This sequence joins TRBV7-9 and TRBJ1-1; the match to TRBD1 covers 8 bases. The CDR3 has 15 residues. Germline lookup yields CDR1 SEHNR and CDR2 FQNEAQ (reference sequence). After removal of 4 bases from V and 9 bases from J, the junction contained 13 bases not matched to a gene. The CDR3 reads CASSSHSPGQGKAFF. CDR3 sequence (DNA): TGTGCCAGCAGCTCCCATTCACCTGGACAGGGCAAAGCTTTCTTT.

Notes on this clone: The same CDR3 can be traced to other DNA sequences in this sample. The V and J genes are TRBV14 and TRBJ2-1; D possibly corresponds to TRBD2 (5 bases). The germline V gene has CDR1 SGHDN and CDR2 FVKESK. CDR3 size: 13 residues. The V and J ends lost 1 base and 4 bases respectively, with 5 bases between them. The CDR3 DNA sequence: TGTGCCAGCAGCCAAGGGACTTACAATGAGCAGTTCTTC. It yields the protein CASSQGTYNEQFF.

This chain's CDR3 is CASSKDRGIGYEQYF. In DNA form, the CDR3 reads TGTGCCAGCAGTAAAGACAGGGGAATTGGCTACGAGCAGTACTTC. This rearrangement joins TRBV2 to TRBJ2-7; 8 nucleotides line up with TRBD1. After removal of 5 bases from V and 3 bases from J, the junction contained 9 bases not matched to a gene. The CDR3 loop spans 15 amino acids. Germline CDR1 SNHLY, CDR2 FYNNEI.

The J gene is TRBJ1-6, the V gene TRBV2; D unclear. This CDR3 has 16 amino acids. Germline V gene data show CDR1 as SNHLY and CDR2 as FYNNEI. V was trimmed by 3 bases and J by 9 bases, leaving 18 bases between them. The CDR3 bases are TGTGCCAGCAGTGATTGGGAGGTTCGGCTTGGTTCACCCCTCCACTTT. Its translation is CASSDWEVRLGSPLHF.

CDR3: CASSQETVFSYEQYF. In nucleotides, the CDR3 is TGTGCCAGCTCACAGGAGACAGTGTTCTCCTACGAGCAGTACTTC. The chain combines TRBV18 with TRBJ2-7; D is perhaps TRBD1 (5 bases). Trimming cost V 4 bases and J 0 bases, with 13 bases left between them. This CDR3 region has 15 residues. Germline CDR1 KGHSH, CDR2 LQKENI.

The chain joins TRBV15 to TRBJ1-1, with D perhaps TRBD1 (6 bases). The length of the CDR3 is 15 residues. Germline CDR1 LNHNV, CDR2 YYDKDF (reference sequence). Trimming stripped 1 base from V and 3 bases from J, with 12 bases between. CDR3 sequence (DNA): TGTGCCACCAGCAGAGCGACGGAGGGGGACACTGAAGCTTTCTTT. Translation gives CATSRATEGDTEAFF.

The V gene is TRBV7-8, the J gene TRBJ2-7; D is unclear. Trimming removed 2 bases from V and 3 bases from J, with 14 bases in between. This CDR3 has 15 residues. The germline gives CDR1 SGHVS, CDR2 FQNEAQ. The CDR3 DNA sequence: TGTGCCAGCAGCTTAAGTAAAGGATATCACTACGAGCAGTACTTC. This encodes CASSLSKGYHYEQYF.

As DNA, the CDR3 is TGTGCCAGCAGCCGGGGATTGCGCGGGAGTGGGTACGAGCAGTACTTC. Amino acid sequence: CASSRGLRGSGYEQYF. V and J are TRBV7-9 and TRBJ2-7; TRBD2 agrees at 7 bases. Germline CDR1 and CDR2: SEHNR and FQNEAQ (reference sequence). The CDR3 is 16 amino acids. Germline trimming cut 5 bases from V and 4 bases from J; bases unmatched to any gene: 14.

This clone was seen once. This chain connects TRBV7-8 to TRBJ2-1; D not certain. The CDR3 loop spans 12 amino acids. CDR1 SGHVS and CDR2 FQNEAQ come from the germline V gene. Trimming pared 5 bases from V and 10 bases from J, leaving 12 bases between. The CDR3 loop reads CASSEEPDEQFF. DNA for the CDR3: TGTGCCAGCAGCGAGGAGCCCGACGAGCAGTTCTTC. Complete variable domain (other parts from reference TRBV7-8 and TRBJ2-1): GAGVSQSPRYKVAKRGQDVALRCDPISGHVSLFWYQQALGQGPEFLTYFQNEAQLDKSGLPSDRFFAERPEGSVSTLKIQRTQQEDSAVYLCASSEEPDEQFFGPGTRLTVL.

This clone was recorded once. The rearrangement links TRBV5-1 to TRBJ1-3, with D tentatively TRBD1 (5 bases). Trimming left V 2 bases short and J 0 bases short, with 12 bases between. This CDR3 region has 16 residues. Germline assignment: CDR1 SGHRS and CDR2 YFSETQ. The CDR3 loop reads CASSLGAVVSGNTIYF. CDR3 DNA: TGCGCCAGCAGCTTAGGGGCAGTTGTCTCTGGAAACACCATATATTTT.

This clone was observed once. The chain employs TRBV28 and TRBJ1-6; D gene uncertain. The CDR3 is 12 amino acids. The germline CDR1 and CDR2 sequences are MDHEN and SYDVKM. V was pared by 8 bases and J by 8 bases, with 10 bases between. This CDR3 reads CASGGLHSPLHF. The CDR3 DNA sequence: TGTGCCAGCGGTGGGCTTCATTCACCCCTCCACTTT.

The chain recombines TRBV6-1 with TRBJ1-4; 7 bases align to TRBD1. V shed 4 bases and J 5 bases; nucleotides not matched to a gene: 7. The CDR3 is made up of 15 amino acids. The germline gives CDR1 MNHNS, CDR2 SASEGT. DNA for the CDR3: TGTGCCAGCAGTGCCCCCGGGACAGAAAATGAAAAACTGTTTTTT. Amino acids: CASSAPGTENEKLFF.

The V call is TRBV18, the J call TRBJ2-1, with no clear D. The V gene lost 1 base and the J gene lost 4 bases, with 11 bases spanning the gap. The germline CDR1 and CDR2 sequences are KGHSH and LQKENI. The CDR3 runs to 15 residues. The CDR3 is CASSPQGPYYNEQFF. For the CDR3, the DNA is TGTGCCAGCTCACCACAGGGTCCATATTACAATGAGCAGTTCTTC.

The chain combines TRBV9 with TRBJ2-1; TRBD1 aligns across 7 bases. J was trimmed by 8 bases and V by 4 bases; bases with no gene match: 18. This CDR3 contains 17 residues. Germline V lookup: CDR1 SGDLS, CDR2 YYNGEE. The CDR3 nucleotides read TGTGCCAGCAGCCCGCGCCCCCTTAGACAGGGTAAGGATGAGCAGTTCTTC. This codes for CASSPRPLRQGKDEQFF.

The genes are TRBV11-2 and TRBJ2-5, with unresolved D. There are 15 residues in the CDR3. CDR1 and CDR2 (germline): SGHAT, FQNNGV. The V end was cut by 2 bases, the J end by 5 bases, with 15 bases between. CDR3 DNA: TGTGCCAGCAGCTTAAAACTAAAAGTAGGGGAGACCCAGTACTTC. Amino acids: CASSLKLKVGETQYF.

This chain joins TRBV7-9 and TRBJ2-1; 12 bases align to TRBD2. The CDR3 has 15 amino acids. Germline CDR1 is SEHNR and CDR2 is FQNEAQ (reference sequence). After removal of 7 bases from V and 7 bases from J, the junction contained 8 bases not matched to a gene. CDR3 protein: CASIKTSGRGNEQFF. The DNA for the CDR3 is TGTGCCAGCATCAAGACTAGCGGGAGAGGGAATGAGCAGTTCTTC.